The next 29 T cell receptor beta chains were all read from a single sample in a study of T cell changes during pregnancy in multiple sclerosis. TCRdb's copy holds only in-frame clones and misses some; the assay was immunoSEQ multiplex PCR. The sample shows about 31,000 clones, over 75% of them seen only once. This sample comprised CD8+ T cells from peripheral blood mononuclear cells, obtained in the second trimester of pregnancy. The origin of the receptors is a female donor with multiple sclerosis, enrolled in a pregnancy study.

The genes are TRBV14 and TRBJ1-1; TRBD1 might be the D (5 bases). The V gene's germline CDR1 is SGHDN and CDR2 FVKESK. The V gene lost 4 bases and the J gene lost 4 bases, with 13 bases spanning the gap. There are 14 residues in the CDR3. The CDR3 DNA sequence: TGTGCCAGCAGCCGACCTGACAGATTCACTGAAGCTTTCTTT. This gives the protein CASSRPDRFTEAFF. The entire variable domain, with the rest obtained from reference TRBV14 and TRBJ1-1, is as follows: EAGVTQFPSHSVIEKGQTVTLRCDPISGHDNLYWYRRVMGKEIKFLLHFVKESKQDESGMPNNRFLAERTGGTYSTLKVQPAELEDSGVYFCASSRPDRFTEAFFGQGTRLTVV.

This clone showed up just a few times. V gene TRBV27 combines with J gene TRBJ1-2; weak D call: TRBD1 (6 bases). Trimming stripped 10 bases from V and 4 bases from J, with 22 bases between. The CDR3 extends over 15 amino acids. Per the germline V gene, CDR1 is MNHEY and CDR2 is SMNVEV (reference sequence). The CDR3 sequence: CATLGWTETTYGYTF. The CDR3, as DNA: TGTGCCACCTTAGGTTGGACAGAGACAACCTATGGCTACACCTTC.

The J gene is TRBJ2-5, the V gene TRBV4-3; D call uncertain. The length of the CDR3 is 14 residues. Germline V lookup: CDR1 LGHNA, CDR2 YSLEER. The V end lost 0 bases, the J end lost 1 base, and 6 bases lay between the germline ends. The CDR3 DNA follows: TGCGCCAGCAGCCAAGAAACTTTCCAAGAGACCCAGTACTTC. This translates into CASSQETFQETQYF.

The chain has TRBV21-1 and TRBJ1-3. TRBV21-1 is recorded as a pseudogene. The CDR3 runs 15 residues. The CDR3 spells CASSNLSLSGNTIYF. The CDR3 coding sequence is TGTGCCAGCAGCAATCTTTCCCTCTCTGGAAACACCATATATTTT.

This clone occurred once. The chain uses TRBV2 and TRBJ2-7; D is perhaps TRBD2 (5 bases). The CDR3 consists of 11 residues. In germline, CDR1 is SNHLY, CDR2 FYNNEI. V lost 7 bases and J lost 6, with 10 bases in between. The CDR3 coding sequence is TGTGCCAGCAAAGGCGGGTCCGAGCAGTACTTC. Protein sequence: CASKGGSEQYF.

The rearrangement links TRBV27 to TRBJ2-7; 7 bases are a match to TRBD1. This CDR3 has 14 residues. V was clipped by 3 bases and J by 3 bases; unmatched bases: 5. CDR1 and CDR2 from the germline V gene are MNHEY and SMNVEV (reference sequence). This CDR3 is CASSFRRQGYEQYF. The CDR3 nucleotides read TGTGCCAGCAGTTTCCGACGACAGGGCTACGAGCAGTACTTC.

This chain uses TRBV14 with TRBJ2-1; D is perhaps TRBD1 (6 bases). The CDR3 covers 15 residues. V lost 3 bases and J lost 8, with 17 bases in between. Germline CDR1 SGHDN, CDR2 FVKESK. The CDR3 nucleotides read TGTGCCAGCAGCCAGAGGCTAACCGAGGGGGATGAGCAGTTCTTC. Translating it yields CASSQRLTEGDEQFF.

This rearrangement joins TRBV7-3 to TRBJ2-2, with 15 bases identical to TRBD2. Germline V gene sequence: CDR1 SGHTA, CDR2 FQGTGA. V gave up 4 bases and J gave up 6 bases; unmatched junction bases: 15. This CDR3 is 20 amino acids long. In DNA, the CDR3 is TGTGCCAGCAGCTACCTGAGCCCGGGACTAGCGGGAGGAGGGTCCGGGGAGCTGTTTTTT. Translating it yields CASSYLSPGLAGGGSGELFF. Supplemented by reference TRBV7-3 and TRBJ2-2, the full variable domain reads GAGVSQTPSNKVTEKGKYVELRCDPISGHTALYWYRQSLGQGPEFLIYFQGTGAADDSGLPNDRFFAVRPEGSVSTLKIQRTERGDSAVYLCASSYLSPGLAGGGSGELFFGEGSRLTVL.

V and J are TRBV12-2 and TRBJ2-1; whether TRBD2, the table's D call, matches the DNA was not checked. TRBV12-2 is annotated as a pseudogene. The CDR3 runs to 16 residues. The CDR3 region has the DNA TGTGCAAGTCTCAAACCGCGTCGTTTCTCCTACAATGAGCAGTTCTTC. Translation: CASLKPRRFSYNEQFF.

The V and J genes are TRBV4-3 and TRBJ2-2, with a weak D call TRBD2 (6 bases). CDR3 size: 16 residues. Trimming cost V 0 bases and J 6 bases, with 14 bases left between them. The germline V gene has CDR1 LGHNA and CDR2 YSLEER. The CDR3, as DNA: TGCGCCAGCAGCCAAGAGTTGGGACTGGAAGCCGGGGAGCTGTTTTTT. It yields the protein CASSQELGLEAGELFF.

The chain carries TRBV7-9 and TRBJ2-3, with D perhaps TRBD2 (6 bases). Germline-derived CDR1 and CDR2 are SEHNR and FQNEAQ (reference sequence). This CDR3 contains 16 residues. The germline V and J ends were trimmed by 4 bases and 0 bases, with 14 bases remaining between them. This CDR3 is CASSSLSAGSTDTQYF. The CDR3 DNA reads as TGTGCCAGCAGCTCCCTTTCGGCGGGAAGCACAGATACGCAGTATTTT.

This clone is a singleton in its sample. The chain uses TRBV11-2 and TRBJ1-1; 7 bases match TRBD1. With V trimmed by 5 bases and J by 1 base, 10 bases remained unmatched. The CDR3 consists of 16 residues. The germline CDR1 and CDR2 sequences are SGHAT and FQNNGV. This chain's CDR3 is CASSQQGVVSNTEAFF. The CDR3 DNA reads TGTGCCAGCAGCCAGCAGGGGGTTGTGTCGAACACTGAAGCTTTCTTT.

The chain has TRBV7-9 and TRBJ2-7; tentative D call: TRBD2 (5 bases). Germline loops: CDR1 SEHNR, CDR2 FQNEAQ (reference sequence). Trimming pared 5 bases from V and 0 bases from J, leaving 8 bases between. This CDR3 has 13 residues. In DNA, the CDR3 is TGTGCCAGCAGCAAGGACTTCTCCTACGAGCAGTACTTC. Residues: CASSKDFSYEQYF.

The V and J genes are TRBV28 and TRBJ1-1; D perhaps matches TRBD1 (5 bases). Trimming removed 6 bases from V and 3 bases from J, with 14 bases in between. This CDR3 contains 14 residues. Germline V gene lookup returns CDR1 MDHEN and CDR2 SYDVKM. The CDR3 reads CASSLVVRDTEAFF. As DNA, the CDR3 is TGTGCCAGCAGCCTAGTGGTCAGGGACACTGAAGCTTTCTTT.

The chain couples TRBV5-6 to TRBJ1-3; a weak D match, TRBD1 (5 bases). CDR1 is SGHDT, CDR2 YYEEEE, per germline. The CDR3 sequence is 14 residues long. The V gene lost 0 bases and the J gene lost 3 bases, with 7 bases spanning the gap. The CDR3 DNA reads TGTGCCAGCAGCTTGGCCAGGGTTGGAAACACCATATATTTT. This translates into CASSLARVGNTIYF.

This chain joins TRBV4-1 and TRBJ2-7; 7 bases line up with TRBD2. Trimming removed 3 bases from V and 6 bases from J; junction bases left unmatched: 14. Germline loops: CDR1 MGHRA, CDR2 YSYEKL. This CDR3 has 16 amino acids. The CDR3 nucleotides read TGCGCCAGCAGCCAGGCTTCTGGGGGAGGGCCGGTCGAGCAGTACTTC. It specifies CASSQASGGGPVEQYF.

V gene TRBV7-9 combines with J gene TRBJ2-3; D is perhaps TRBD2 (6 bases). The CDR3 runs 16 residues. The V gene lost 1 base and the J gene lost 6 bases, with 17 bases spanning the gap. Germline V gives CDR1 SEHNR, CDR2 FQNEAQ (reference sequence). The CDR3 DNA reads TGTGCCAGCAGCTTAGAACTAGCCCGATCAGCGGATACGCAGTATTTT. This codes for CASSLELARSADTQYF.

The chain carries TRBV4-3 and TRBJ1-2, with TRBD1 as a possible D gene (6 bases). Germline V gene sequence: CDR1 LGHNA, CDR2 YSLEER. Trimming pared 4 bases from V and 8 bases from J, leaving 14 bases between. The CDR3 length is 13 residues. CDR3 residues: CASSRQVGWGYTF. CDR3 sequence (DNA): TGCGCCAGCAGCCGACAGGTCGGGTGGGGCTACACCTTC.

The V and J genes are TRBV27 and TRBJ2-1, with no clear D. The CDR3 runs to 14 residues. Trimming took 0 bases from V and 7 from J, leaving 10 bases between them. The germline gives CDR1 MNHEY, CDR2 SMNVEV (reference sequence). CDR3 sequence reads: CASSLSPSRNEQFF. The DNA for the CDR3 is TGTGCCAGCAGTTTATCGCCCTCCAGGAATGAGCAGTTCTTC.

The chain employs TRBV30 and TRBJ1-3; no clear D. The V end lost 6 bases, the J end lost 1 base, and 10 bases lay between the germline ends. Germline V lookup: CDR1 GTSNPN, CDR2 SVGIG (reference sequence). The CDR3 has 13 residues. CDR3 sequence: CACDWRSGNTIYF. CDR3 sequence (DNA): TGTGCCTGTGACTGGAGGTCTGGAAACACCATATATTTT.

The DNA of the CDR3 is TGTGCCAGCAGCCCCGGGACAGGCTATGGCTACACCTTC. Translating gives CASSPGTGYGYTF. The chain is built from TRBV14 and TRBJ1-2, with 8 nucleotides matching TRBD1. This CDR3 has 13 residues. Germline CDR1 SGHDN, CDR2 FVKESK. After removal of 4 bases from V and 4 bases from J, the junction contained 2 bases not matched to a gene. Based on the CDR3 plus reference TRBV14 and TRBJ1-2, the full variable domain is EAGVTQFPSHSVIEKGQTVTLRCDPISGHDNLYWYRRVMGKEIKFLLHFVKESKQDESGMPNNRFLAERTGGTYSTLKVQPAELEDSGVYFCASSPGTGYGYTFGSGTRLTVV.

The chain uses TRBV19 and TRBJ2-1; the match to TRBD2 covers 11 bases. Germline V lookup: CDR1 LNHDA, CDR2 SQIVND (reference sequence). The V gene end was trimmed by 5 bases and the J gene end by 7 bases; junction bases not matched to a gene: 7. The CDR3 is 15 amino acids. The CDR3 loop reads CASSGTSGSRNEQFF. In DNA form, the CDR3 reads TGTGCCAGTAGTGGAACTAGCGGGAGTAGGAATGAGCAGTTCTTC. Using reference TRBV19 and TRBJ2-1 for the parts outside the CDR3, the full variable domain is DGGITQSPKYLFRKEGQNVTLSCEQNLNHDAMYWYRQDPGQGLRLIYYSQIVNDFQKGDIAEGYSVSREKKESFPLTVTSAQKNPTAFYLCASSGTSGSRNEQFFGPGTRLTVL.

V usage is TRBV7-9 and J usage is TRBJ2-3; 7 nucleotides match TRBD2. CDR1 is SEHNR, CDR2 FQNEAQ, per germline (reference sequence). J gave up 2 bases and V 1 base, and 6 bases lay outside the gene matches. The CDR3 runs 16 residues. CDR3 nucleotide sequence: TGTGCCAGCAGCTTAGGGCCCCGGGACTACACAGATACGCAGTATTTT. Protein sequence: CASSLGPRDYTDTQYF.

This chain links TRBV29-1 with TRBJ2-5; tentatively, D is TRBD1 (6 bases). The DNA end is more similar to TRBJ2-7, so the J call may be wrong. Germline CDR1 SQVTM, CDR2 ANQGSEA. This CDR3 is built from 12 residues. This CDR3 is CSGWDNSYEQYF. For the CDR3, the DNA is TGCAGCGGGTGGGACAACTCCTACGAGCAGTACTTC.

The CDR3 DNA reads as TGTGCCAGCAGCTTGTGGCGGGCCGCTGGCAATGAGCAGTTCTTC. The encoded protein is CASSLWRAAGNEQFF. The chain joins TRBV13 to TRBJ2-1; perhaps TRBD2 as D (5 bases). The CDR3 extends over 15 amino acids. Germline V CDR1 and CDR2: PRHDT, FYEKMQ (reference sequence). Between the trimmed V and J ends, which lost 3 bases and 6 bases, there was a span of 15 bases.

This clone was seen only once. CDR3 nucleotide sequence: TGTGCCAGCAGCTTTATAAATGAGCAGTTCTTC. This codes for CASSFINEQFF. The V call is TRBV7-9, the J call TRBJ2-1; D remains ambiguous. The germline gives CDR1 SEHNR, CDR2 FQNEAQ (reference sequence). The CDR3 contains 11 residues. V shed 3 bases and J shed 7 bases, with 4 bases lying between them.

The chain carries TRBV4-2 and TRBJ2-1, with 8 positions matching TRBD2. CDR1 is LGHNA, CDR2 YNFKEQ, per germline. The CDR3 runs to 16 residues. V lost 0 bases, J lost 4 bases, and 5 bases stayed unmatched. CDR3 region: CASSQEEREIYNEQFF. The CDR3, as DNA: TGTGCCAGCAGCCAAGAAGAGCGGGAGATTTACAATGAGCAGTTCTTC.

The V call is TRBV4-3, the J call TRBJ1-4; D is perhaps TRBD1 (5 bases). The CDR3 sequence is 14 residues long. Per the germline V gene, CDR1 is LGHNA and CDR2 is YSLEER. The V end was cut by 0 bases, the J end by 5 bases, with 7 bases between. CDR3 amino acids: CASSQDNRNEKLFF. The CDR3 DNA reads as TGCGCCAGCAGCCAAGATAACAGGAATGAAAAACTGTTTTTT.

The chain joins TRBV19 to TRBJ2-2; D ambiguous. Germline values: CDR1 LNHDA, CDR2 SQIVND (reference sequence). V gave up 3 bases and J gave up 6 bases, with 11 bases separating them. CDR3 length: 14 residues. CDR3 bases: TGTGCCAGTAGTATCGCCGGTATGGCCGGGGAGCTGTTTTTT. Translation gives CASSIAGMAGELFF.